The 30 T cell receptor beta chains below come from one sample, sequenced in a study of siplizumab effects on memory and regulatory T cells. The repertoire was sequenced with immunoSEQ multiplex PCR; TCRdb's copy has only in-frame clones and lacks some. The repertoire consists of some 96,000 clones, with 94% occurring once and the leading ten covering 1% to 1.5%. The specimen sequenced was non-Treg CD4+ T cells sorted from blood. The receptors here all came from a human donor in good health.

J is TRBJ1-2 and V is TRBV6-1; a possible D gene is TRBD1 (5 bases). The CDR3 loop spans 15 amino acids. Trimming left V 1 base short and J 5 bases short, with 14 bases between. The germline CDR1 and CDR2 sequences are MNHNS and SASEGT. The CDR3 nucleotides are TGTGCCAGCAGTGAAGAGAGGGCAGGGAGGTATGGCTACACCTTC. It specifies CASSEERAGRYGYTF.

The CDR3 is CATSSDQGDGNGYTF. The DNA for the CDR3 is TGTGCCACCAGCAGTGACCAGGGGGACGGGAATGGCTACACCTTC. The rearrangement joins TRBV15 to TRBJ1-2; 7 bases line up with TRBD1. CDR3 length: 15 amino acids. Trimming removed 3 bases from V and 6 bases from J; junction bases left unmatched: 10. Germline CDR1 LNHNV, CDR2 YYDKDF (reference sequence).

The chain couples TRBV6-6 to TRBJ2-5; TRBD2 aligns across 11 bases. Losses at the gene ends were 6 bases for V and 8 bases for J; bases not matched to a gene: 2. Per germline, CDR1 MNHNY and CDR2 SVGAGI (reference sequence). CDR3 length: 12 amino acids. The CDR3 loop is CASRTSGETQYF. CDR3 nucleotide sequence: TGTGCCAGCAGGACTAGCGGGGAAACCCAGTACTTC.

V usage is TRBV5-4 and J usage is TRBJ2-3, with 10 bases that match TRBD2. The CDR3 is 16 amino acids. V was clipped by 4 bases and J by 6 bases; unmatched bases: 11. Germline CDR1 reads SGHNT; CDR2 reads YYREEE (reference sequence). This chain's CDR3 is CASSLPSASGSDTQYF. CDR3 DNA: TGTGCCAGCAGCCTTCCCAGCGCTAGCGGGAGTGATACGCAGTATTTT.

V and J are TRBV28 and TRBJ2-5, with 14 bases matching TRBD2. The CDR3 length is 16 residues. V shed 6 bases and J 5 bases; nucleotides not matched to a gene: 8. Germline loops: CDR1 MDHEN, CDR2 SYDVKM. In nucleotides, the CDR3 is TGTGCCAGCAGCCTGACTAGCGGGAGGGCCGGTGAGACCCAGTACTTC. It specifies CASSLTSGRAGETQYF.

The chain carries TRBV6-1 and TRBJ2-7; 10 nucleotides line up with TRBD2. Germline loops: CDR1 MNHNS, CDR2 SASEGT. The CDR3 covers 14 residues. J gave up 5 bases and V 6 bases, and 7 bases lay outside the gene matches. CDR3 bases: TGTGCCAGCAGGGGTCTAGCGGGGGCTGACGAGCAGTACTTC. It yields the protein CASRGLAGADEQYF.

The chain's CDR3 is CASSSPGLAKAEQFF. The DNA for the CDR3 is TGCGCCAGCAGCTCTCCGGGACTAGCTAAGGCTGAGCAGTTCTTC. V gene TRBV4-1 combines with J gene TRBJ2-1; 9 bases match TRBD2. V gave up 5 bases and J gave up 9 bases; unmatched junction bases: 11. This CDR3 has 15 residues. CDR1 is MGHRA and CDR2 is YSYEKL in the germline V gene.

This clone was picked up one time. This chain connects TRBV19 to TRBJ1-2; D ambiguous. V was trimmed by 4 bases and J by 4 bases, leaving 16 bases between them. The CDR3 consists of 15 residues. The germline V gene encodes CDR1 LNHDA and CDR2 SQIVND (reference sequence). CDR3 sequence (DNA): TGTGCCAGTAGTACCAATGGCCTTGTGGGCTATGGCTACACCTTC. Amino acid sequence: CASSTNGLVGYGYTF.

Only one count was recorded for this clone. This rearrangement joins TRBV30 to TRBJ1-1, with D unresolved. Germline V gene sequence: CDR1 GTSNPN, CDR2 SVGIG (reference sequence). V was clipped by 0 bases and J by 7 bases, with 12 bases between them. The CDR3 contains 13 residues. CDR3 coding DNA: TGTGCCTGGAGTGTGTATAGGCTTGATGAAGCTTTCTTT. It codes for CAWSVYRLDEAFF.

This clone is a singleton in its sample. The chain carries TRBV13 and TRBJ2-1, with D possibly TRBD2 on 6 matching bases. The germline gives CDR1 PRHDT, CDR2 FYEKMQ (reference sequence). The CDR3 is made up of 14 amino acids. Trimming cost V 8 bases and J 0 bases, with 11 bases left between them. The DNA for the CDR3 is TGTGCCAGCCGGGAGCGGAGCTCCTACAATGAGCAGTTCTTC. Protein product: CASRERSSYNEQFF.

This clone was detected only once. Here the CDR3 DNA reads TGCGCCAGCAGCTTGGGGGCAGCAGACCTTCCCGAAGCTTTCTTT. Its translation is CASSLGAADLPEAFF. The chain combines TRBV5-1 with TRBJ1-1; D remains ambiguous. This CDR3 spans 15 amino acids. Looked up from germline, CDR1 is SGHRS and CDR2 is YFSETQ. The V end lost 0 bases, the J end lost 8 bases, and 17 bases lay between the germline ends.

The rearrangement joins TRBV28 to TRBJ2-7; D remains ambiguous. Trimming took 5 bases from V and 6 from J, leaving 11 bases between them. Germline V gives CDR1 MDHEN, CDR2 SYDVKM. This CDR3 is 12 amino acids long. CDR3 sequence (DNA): TGTGCCAGCAGTATCCCGACGGTCGAGCAGTACTTC. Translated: CASSIPTVEQYF.

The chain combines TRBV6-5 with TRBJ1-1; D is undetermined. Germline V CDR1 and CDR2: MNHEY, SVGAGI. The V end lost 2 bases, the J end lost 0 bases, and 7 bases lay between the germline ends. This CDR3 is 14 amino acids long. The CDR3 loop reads CASSYVNMNTEAFF. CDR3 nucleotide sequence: TGTGCCAGCAGTTACGTCAACATGAACACTGAAGCTTTCTTT.

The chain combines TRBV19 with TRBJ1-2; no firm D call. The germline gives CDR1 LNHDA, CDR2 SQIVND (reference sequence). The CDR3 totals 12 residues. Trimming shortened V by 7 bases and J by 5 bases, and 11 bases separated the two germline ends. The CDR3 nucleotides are TGTGCCAGTATACAAATGGGGTATGGCTACACCTTC. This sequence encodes CASIQMGYGYTF.

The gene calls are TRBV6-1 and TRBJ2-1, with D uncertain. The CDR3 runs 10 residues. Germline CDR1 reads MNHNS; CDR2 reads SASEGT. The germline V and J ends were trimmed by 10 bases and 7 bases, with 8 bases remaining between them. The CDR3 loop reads CATDLNEQFF. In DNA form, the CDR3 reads TGTGCCACCGACTTAAATGAGCAGTTCTTC.

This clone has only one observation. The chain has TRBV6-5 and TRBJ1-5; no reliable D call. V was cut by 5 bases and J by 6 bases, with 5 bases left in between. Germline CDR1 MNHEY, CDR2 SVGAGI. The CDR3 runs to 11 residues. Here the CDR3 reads CASSEVQPQHF. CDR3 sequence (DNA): TGTGCCAGCAGTGAAGTTCAGCCCCAGCATTTT.

CDR3 in DNA: TGTGCCAGCAGCCGTACAGGTTATGAAGCTTTCTTT. Its protein product is CASSRTGYEAFF. The rearrangement links TRBV6-5 to TRBJ1-1; perhaps TRBD1 as D (5 bases). Germline CDR1 reads MNHEY; CDR2 reads SVGAGI. V lost 6 bases and J 7 bases, leaving 12 bases between the germline ends. There are 12 residues in the CDR3.

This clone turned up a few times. The CDR3 loop is CASPRGCEGRTEAFF. In DNA, the CDR3 is TGTGCCAGCCCACGGGGCTGTGAGGGACGAACTGAAGCTTTCTTT. This chain links TRBV9 with TRBJ1-1; maybe TRBD1 (5 bases). The germline V gene encodes CDR1 SGDLS and CDR2 YYNGEE. CDR3 size: 15 residues. V lost 7 bases and J lost 5, with 21 bases in between. The full variable domain, with the rest looked up from reference TRBV9 and TRBJ1-1, is DSGVTQTPKHLITATGQRVTLRCSPRSGDLSVYWYQQSLDQGLQFLIQYYNGEERAKGNILERFSAQQFPDLHSELNLSSLELGDSALYFCASPRGCEGRTEAFFGQGTRLTVV.

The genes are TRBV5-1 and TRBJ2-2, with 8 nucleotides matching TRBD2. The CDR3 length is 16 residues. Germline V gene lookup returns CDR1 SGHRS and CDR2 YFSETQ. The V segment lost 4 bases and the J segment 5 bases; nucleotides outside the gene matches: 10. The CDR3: CASSTGRDVRTGELFF. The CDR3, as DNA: TGCGCCAGCAGCACCGGGAGGGATGTTCGGACCGGGGAGCTGTTTTTT.

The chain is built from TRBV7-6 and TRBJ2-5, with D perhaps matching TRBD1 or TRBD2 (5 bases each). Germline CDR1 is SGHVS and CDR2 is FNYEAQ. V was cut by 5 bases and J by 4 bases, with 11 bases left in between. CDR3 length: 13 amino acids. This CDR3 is CASSRDGRETQYF. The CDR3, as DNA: TGTGCCAGCAGCCGGGACGGTCGAGAGACCCAGTACTTC.

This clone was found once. The CDR3 loop is CASSLEGLAGGPPQYF. The DNA for the CDR3 is TGCGCCAGCAGCTTGGAAGGACTAGCGGGAGGACCTCCGCAGTATTTT. The chain employs TRBV5-1 and TRBJ2-3; 14 nucleotides align to TRBD2. The CDR3 extends over 16 amino acids. The germline gives CDR1 SGHRS, CDR2 YFSETQ. V trimming: 0 bases; J trimming: 10 bases; junction bases outside the gene matches: 7.

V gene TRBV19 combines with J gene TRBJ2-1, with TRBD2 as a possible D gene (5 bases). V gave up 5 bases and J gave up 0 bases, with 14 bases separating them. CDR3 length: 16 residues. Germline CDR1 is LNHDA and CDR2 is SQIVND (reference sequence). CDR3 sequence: CASSPGLPASYNEQFF. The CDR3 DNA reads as TGTGCCAGTAGTCCTGGACTGCCCGCCTCCTACAATGAGCAGTTCTTC.

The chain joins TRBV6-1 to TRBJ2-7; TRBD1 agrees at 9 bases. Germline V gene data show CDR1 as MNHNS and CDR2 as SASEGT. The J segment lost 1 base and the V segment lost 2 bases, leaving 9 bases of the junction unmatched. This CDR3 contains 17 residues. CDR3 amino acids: CASSEHGSGQGSYEQYF. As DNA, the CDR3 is TGTGCCAGCAGTGAACACGGATCGGGACAGGGATCCTACGAGCAGTACTTC.

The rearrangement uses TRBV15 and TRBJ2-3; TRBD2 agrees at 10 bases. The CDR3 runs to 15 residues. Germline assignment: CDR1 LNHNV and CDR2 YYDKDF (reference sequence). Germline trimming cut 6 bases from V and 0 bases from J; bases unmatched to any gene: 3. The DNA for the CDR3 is TGTGCCACCAGAAGCGGGAGGGATAGCACAGATACGCAGTATTTT. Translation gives CATRSGRDSTDTQYF.

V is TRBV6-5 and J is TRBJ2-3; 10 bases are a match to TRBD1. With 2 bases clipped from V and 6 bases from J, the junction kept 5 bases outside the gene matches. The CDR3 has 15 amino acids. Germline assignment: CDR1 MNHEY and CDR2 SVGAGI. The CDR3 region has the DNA TGTGCCAGCAGTTACGGGGGGACAGGGGTCGATACGCAGTATTTT. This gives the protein CASSYGGTGVDTQYF.

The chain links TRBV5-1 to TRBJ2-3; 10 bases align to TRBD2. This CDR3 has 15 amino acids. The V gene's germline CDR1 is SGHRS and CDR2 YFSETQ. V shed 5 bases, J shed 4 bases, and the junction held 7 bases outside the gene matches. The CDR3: CASRIAGTSADTQYF. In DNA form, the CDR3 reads TGCGCCAGCAGGATTGCTGGGACTAGCGCAGATACGCAGTATTTT.

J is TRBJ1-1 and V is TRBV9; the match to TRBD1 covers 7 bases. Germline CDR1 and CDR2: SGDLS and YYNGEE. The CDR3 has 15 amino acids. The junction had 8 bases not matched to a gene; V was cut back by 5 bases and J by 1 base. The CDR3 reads CASRRSGQPNTEAFF. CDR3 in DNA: TGTGCCAGCAGGAGATCGGGACAGCCGAACACTGAAGCTTTCTTT.

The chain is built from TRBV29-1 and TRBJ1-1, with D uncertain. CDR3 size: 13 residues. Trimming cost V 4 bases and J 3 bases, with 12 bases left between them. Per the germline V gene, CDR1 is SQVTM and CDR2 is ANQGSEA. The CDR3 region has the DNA TGCAGCGTTGCCTACGCCCGGGACACTGAAGCTTTCTTT. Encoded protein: CSVAYARDTEAFF.

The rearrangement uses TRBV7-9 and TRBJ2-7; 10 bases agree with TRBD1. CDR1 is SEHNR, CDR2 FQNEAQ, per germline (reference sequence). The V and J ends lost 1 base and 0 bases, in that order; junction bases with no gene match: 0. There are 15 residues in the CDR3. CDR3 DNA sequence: TGTGCCAGCAGCTTAGGGACAGGGGGCTCCTACGAGCAGTACTTC. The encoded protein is CASSLGTGGSYEQYF.

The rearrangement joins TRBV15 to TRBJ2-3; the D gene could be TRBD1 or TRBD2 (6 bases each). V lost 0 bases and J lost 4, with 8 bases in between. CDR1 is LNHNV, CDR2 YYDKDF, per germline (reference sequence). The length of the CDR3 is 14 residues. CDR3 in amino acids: CATSRDRGADTQYF. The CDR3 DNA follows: TGTGCCACCAGCAGAGATAGGGGGGCAGATACGCAGTATTTT. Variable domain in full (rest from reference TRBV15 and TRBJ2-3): DAMVIQNPRYQVTQFGKPVTLSCSQTLNHNVMYWYQQKSSQAPKLLFHYYDKDFNNEADTPDNFQSRRPNTSFCFLDIRSPGLGDTAMYLCATSRDRGADTQYFGPGTRLTVL.